This entry concerns a single T cell receptor beta chain. Its antigen is unidentified. The source of the sample is a study of cytomegalovirus exposure and HLA in healthy donors. Turning to the study itself: Per a later analysis, the roughly 700 first-cohort and 100 to 150 validation repertoires shared one platform.

There are 15 residues in the CDR3. Germline CDR1 is MGHRA and CDR2 is YSYEKL. The germline V and J ends were trimmed by 3 bases and 6 bases, with 14 bases remaining between them. Separation from the roughly 600-subject first cohort characterized the roughly 130-subject validation cohort, to which the donors belonged. Points from the study as a whole: First-cohort TCR clusters were later found to tend to co-occur in the 90 to 150 validation repertoires.

Generated by immunoSEQ multiplex PCR, the TCRdb table keeps only in-frame clones and is missing some. The repertoire includes tens of thousands of clones, over 85% of them detected once, and about 1% sits in the top ten. The TCR was taken from a man between 18 and 35 years old in good health and CMV-seronegative. The specimen sequenced was PBMCs. The chain uses TRBV4-1 and TRBJ2-2; D might be TRBD1 (5 bases). CDR3 protein: CASSQGQGTSGELFF. The CDR3 nucleotides read TGCGCCAGCAGCCAGGGGCAGGGAACATCCGGGGAGCTGTTTTTT.